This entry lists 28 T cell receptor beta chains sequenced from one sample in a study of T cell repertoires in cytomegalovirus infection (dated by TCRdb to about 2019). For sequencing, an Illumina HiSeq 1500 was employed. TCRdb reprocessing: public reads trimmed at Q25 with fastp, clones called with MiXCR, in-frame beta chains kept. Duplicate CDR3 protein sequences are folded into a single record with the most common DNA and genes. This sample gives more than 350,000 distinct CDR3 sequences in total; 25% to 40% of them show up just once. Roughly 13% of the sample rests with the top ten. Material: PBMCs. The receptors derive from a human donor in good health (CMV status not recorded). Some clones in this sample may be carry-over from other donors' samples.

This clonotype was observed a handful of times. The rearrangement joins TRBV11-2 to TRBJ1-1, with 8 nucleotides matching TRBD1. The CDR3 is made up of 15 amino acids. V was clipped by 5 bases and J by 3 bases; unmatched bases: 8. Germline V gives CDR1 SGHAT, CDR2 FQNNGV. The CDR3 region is CASSPRDRSDTEAFF. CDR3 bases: TGTGCCAGCAGCCCCCGGGACAGGTCCGACACTGAAGCTTTCTTT.

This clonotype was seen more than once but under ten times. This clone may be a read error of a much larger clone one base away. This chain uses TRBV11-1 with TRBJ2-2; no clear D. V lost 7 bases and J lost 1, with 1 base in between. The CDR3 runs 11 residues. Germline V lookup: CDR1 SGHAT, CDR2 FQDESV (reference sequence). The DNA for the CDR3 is TGTGCCAGCAAGAACACCGGGGAGCTGTTTTTT. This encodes CASKNTGELFF.

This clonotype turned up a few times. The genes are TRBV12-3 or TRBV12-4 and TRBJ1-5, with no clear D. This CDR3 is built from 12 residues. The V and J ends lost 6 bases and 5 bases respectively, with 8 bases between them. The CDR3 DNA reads TGTGCCAGCAGCAACCAAGATCAGCCCCAGCATTTT. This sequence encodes CASSNQDQPQHF.

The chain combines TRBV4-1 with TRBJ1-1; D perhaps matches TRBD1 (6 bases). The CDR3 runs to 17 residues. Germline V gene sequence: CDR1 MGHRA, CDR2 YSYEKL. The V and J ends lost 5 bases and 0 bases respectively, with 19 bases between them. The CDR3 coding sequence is TGCGCCAGCAGCTCCCAATTCCAGGGGAATGTGAACACTGAAGCTTTCTTT. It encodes CASSSQFQGNVNTEAFF.

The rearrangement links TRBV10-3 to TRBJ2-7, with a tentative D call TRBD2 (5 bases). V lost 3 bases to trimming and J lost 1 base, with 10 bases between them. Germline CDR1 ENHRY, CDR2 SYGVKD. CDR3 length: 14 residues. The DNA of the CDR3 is TGTGCCATCAGTGAATACGGGAAATCCTACGAGCAGTACTTC. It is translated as CAISEYGKSYEQYF.

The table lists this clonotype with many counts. The CDR3 spells CASSLAGSRGNEQFF. The DNA of the CDR3 is TGTGCCAGCAGCTTAGCTGGTAGTAGGGGCAATGAGCAGTTCTTC. The chain uses TRBV7-8 and TRBJ2-1; possibly TRBD1 for D (5 bases). The length of the CDR3 is 15 residues. Germline lookup yields CDR1 SGHVS and CDR2 FQNEAQ. Between the trimmed V and J ends, which lost 0 bases and 6 bases, there was a span of 12 bases.

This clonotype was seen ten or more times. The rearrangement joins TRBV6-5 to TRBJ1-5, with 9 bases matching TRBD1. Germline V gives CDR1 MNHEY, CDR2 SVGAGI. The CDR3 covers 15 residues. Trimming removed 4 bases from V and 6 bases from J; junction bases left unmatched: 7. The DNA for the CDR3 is TGTGCCAGCAGTTCGGGACAGGGATTTAGTCAGCCCCAGCATTTT. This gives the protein CASSSGQGFSQPQHF.

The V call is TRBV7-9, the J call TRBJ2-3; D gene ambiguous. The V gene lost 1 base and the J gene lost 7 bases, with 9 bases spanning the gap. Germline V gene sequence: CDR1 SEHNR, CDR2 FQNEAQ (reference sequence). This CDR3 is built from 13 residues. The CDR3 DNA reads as TGTGCCAGCAGCTTAGTCCCGGAATATACGCAGTATTTT. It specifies CASSLVPEYTQYF.

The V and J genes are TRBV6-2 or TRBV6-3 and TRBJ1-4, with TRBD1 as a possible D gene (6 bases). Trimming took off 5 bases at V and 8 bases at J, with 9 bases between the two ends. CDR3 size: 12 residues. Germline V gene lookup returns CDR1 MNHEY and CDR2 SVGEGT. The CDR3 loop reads CASSGTSEKLFF. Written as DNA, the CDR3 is TGTGCCAGCAGTGGGACATCCGAAAAACTGTTTTTT.

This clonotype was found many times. This CDR3 is CASIPGPPGDTIYF. DNA of the CDR3: TGTGCCAGCATTCCTGGTCCACCTGGGGACACCATATATTTT. The gene calls are TRBV7-6 and TRBJ1-3; D gene ambiguous. From germline, CDR1 is SGHVS and CDR2 FNYEAQ. The CDR3 is 14 amino acids. Trimming took 7 bases from V and 8 from J, leaving 18 bases between them.

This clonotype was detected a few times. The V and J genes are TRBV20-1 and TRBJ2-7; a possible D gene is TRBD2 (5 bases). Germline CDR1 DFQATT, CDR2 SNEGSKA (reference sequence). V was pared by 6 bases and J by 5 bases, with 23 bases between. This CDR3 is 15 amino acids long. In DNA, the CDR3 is TGCAGTGCGCCGAAACTGGGTGGACTCTACGACGAGCAGTACTTC. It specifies CSAPKLGGLYDEQYF.

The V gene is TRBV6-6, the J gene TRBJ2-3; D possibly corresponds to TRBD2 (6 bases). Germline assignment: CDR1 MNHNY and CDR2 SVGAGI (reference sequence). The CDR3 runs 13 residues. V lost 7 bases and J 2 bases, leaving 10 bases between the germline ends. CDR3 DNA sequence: TGTGCCAGCAACCGGGGGAACACAGATACGCAGTATTTT. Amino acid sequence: CASNRGNTDTQYF.

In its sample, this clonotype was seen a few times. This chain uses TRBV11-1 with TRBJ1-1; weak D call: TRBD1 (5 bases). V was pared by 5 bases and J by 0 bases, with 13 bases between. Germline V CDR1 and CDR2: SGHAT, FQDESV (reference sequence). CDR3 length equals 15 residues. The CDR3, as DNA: TGTGCCAGCAGCCCCGAGCAGGGTTTGAACACTGAAGCTTTCTTT. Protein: CASSPEQGLNTEAFF.

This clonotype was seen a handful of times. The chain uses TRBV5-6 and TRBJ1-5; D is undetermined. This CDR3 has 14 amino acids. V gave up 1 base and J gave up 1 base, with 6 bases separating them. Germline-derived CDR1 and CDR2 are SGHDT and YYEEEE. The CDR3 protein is CASSLSWSNQPQHF. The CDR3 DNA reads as TGTGCCAGCAGCTTGTCGTGGAGCAATCAGCCCCAGCATTTT.

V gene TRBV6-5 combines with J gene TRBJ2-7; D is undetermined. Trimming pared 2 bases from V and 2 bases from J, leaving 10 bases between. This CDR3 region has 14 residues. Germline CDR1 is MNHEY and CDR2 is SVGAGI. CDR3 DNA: TGTGCCAGCAGTTACGGTATAGGCACCTACGAGCAGTACTTC. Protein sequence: CASSYGIGTYEQYF.

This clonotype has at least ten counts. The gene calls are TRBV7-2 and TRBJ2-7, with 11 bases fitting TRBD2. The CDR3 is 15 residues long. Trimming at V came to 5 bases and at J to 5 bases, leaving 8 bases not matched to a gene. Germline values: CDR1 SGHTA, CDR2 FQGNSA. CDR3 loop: CASSPGLAGVDEQYF. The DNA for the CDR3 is TGTGCCAGCAGCCCCGGACTAGCGGGCGTCGACGAGCAGTACTTC.

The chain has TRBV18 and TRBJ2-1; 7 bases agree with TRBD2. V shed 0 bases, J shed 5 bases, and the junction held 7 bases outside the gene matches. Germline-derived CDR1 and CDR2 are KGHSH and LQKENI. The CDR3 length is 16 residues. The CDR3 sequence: CASSPPWASGDNEQFF. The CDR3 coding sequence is TGTGCCAGCTCACCACCCTGGGCTAGCGGTGACAATGAGCAGTTCTTC. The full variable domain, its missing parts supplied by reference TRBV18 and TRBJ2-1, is NAGVMQNPRHLVRRRGQEARLRCSPMKGHSHVYWYRQLPEEGLKFMVYLQKENIIDESGMPKERFSAEFPKEGPSILRIQQVVRGDSAAYFCASSPPWASGDNEQFFGPGTRLTVL.

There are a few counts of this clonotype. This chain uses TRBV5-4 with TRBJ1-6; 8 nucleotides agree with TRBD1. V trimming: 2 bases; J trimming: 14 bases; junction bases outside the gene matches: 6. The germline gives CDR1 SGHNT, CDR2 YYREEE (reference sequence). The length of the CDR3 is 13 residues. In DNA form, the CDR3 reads TGTGCCAGCAGCTTAGGACAGGGTAATTCCCTCCACTTT. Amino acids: CASSLGQGNSLHF. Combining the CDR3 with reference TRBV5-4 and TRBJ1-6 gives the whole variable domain ETGVTQSPTHLIKTRGQQVTLRCSSQSGHNTVSWYQQALGQGPQFIFQYYREEENGRGNFPPRFSGLQFPNYSSELNVNALELDDSALYLCASSLGQGNSLHFGNGTRLTVT.

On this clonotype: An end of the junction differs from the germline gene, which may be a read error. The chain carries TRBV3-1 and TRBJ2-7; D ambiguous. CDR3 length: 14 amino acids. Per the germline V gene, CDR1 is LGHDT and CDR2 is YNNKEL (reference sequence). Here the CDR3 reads CAGSPGPTSYEQYF. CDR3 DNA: TGTGCCGGCAGCCCCGGACCGACCTCCTACGAGCAGTACTTC.

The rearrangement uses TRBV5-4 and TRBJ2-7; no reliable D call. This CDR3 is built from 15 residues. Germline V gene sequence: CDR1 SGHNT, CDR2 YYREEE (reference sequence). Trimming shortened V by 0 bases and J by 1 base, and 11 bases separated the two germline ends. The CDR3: CASSLDISLSYEQYF. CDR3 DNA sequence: TGTGCCAGCAGCTTGGATATTAGCCTATCCTACGAGCAGTACTTC. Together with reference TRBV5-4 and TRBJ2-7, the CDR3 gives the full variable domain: ETGVTQSPTHLIKTRGQQVTLRCSSQSGHNTVSWYQQALGQGPQFIFQYYREEENGRGNFPPRFSGLQFPNYSSELNVNALELDDSALYLCASSLDISLSYEQYFGPGTRLTVT.

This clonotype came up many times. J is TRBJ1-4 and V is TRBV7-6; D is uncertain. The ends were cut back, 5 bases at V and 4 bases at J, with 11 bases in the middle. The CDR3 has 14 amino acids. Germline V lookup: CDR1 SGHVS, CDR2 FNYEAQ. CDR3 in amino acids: CASSVLLGNEKLFF. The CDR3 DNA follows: TGTGCCAGCAGCGTCCTTTTGGGTAATGAAAAACTGTTTTTT.

CDR3 amino acids: CASSQSPGELKTQYF. CDR3 coding DNA: TGTGCCAGCTCCCAGTCCCCAGGGGAGTTGAAGACCCAGTACTTC. V is TRBV18 and J is TRBJ2-5; a possible D gene is TRBD1 (6 bases). The CDR3 loop spans 15 amino acids. Germline CDR1 is KGHSH and CDR2 is LQKENI. The V end was cut by 6 bases, the J end by 6 bases, with 20 bases between.

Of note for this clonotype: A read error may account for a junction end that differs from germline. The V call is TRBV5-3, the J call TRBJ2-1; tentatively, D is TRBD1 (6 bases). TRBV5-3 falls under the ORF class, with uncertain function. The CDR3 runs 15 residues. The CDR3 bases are TGTGCCAGCAGCTTCGACAGGATTTCCTACAATGAGCAGTTCTTC. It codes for CASSFDRISYNEQFF.

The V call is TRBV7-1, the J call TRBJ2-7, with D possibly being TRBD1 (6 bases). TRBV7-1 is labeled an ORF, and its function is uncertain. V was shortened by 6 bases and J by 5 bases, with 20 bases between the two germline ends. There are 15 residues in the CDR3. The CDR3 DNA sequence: TGTGCCAGCAGTCTGTCCACAGGGAACGTCCACGAGCAGTACTTC. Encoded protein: CASSLSTGNVHEQYF.

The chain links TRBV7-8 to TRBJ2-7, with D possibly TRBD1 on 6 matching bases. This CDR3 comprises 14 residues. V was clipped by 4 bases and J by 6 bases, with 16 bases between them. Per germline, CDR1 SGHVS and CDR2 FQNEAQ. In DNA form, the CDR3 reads TGTGCCAGCAGCTCGATTCCGGGACAAGGCGAGCAGTACTTC. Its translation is CASSSIPGQGEQYF.

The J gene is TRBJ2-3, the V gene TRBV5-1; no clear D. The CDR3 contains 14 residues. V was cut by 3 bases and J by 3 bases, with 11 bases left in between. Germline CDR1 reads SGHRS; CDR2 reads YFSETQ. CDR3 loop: CASSSQSATDTQYF. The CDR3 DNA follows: TGCGCCAGCAGCTCGCAGTCAGCAACAGATACGCAGTATTTT.

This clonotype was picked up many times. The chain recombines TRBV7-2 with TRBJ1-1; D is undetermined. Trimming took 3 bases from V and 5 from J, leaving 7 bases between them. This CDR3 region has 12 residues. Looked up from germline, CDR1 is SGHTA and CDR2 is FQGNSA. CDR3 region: CASSLERTEAFF. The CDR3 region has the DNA TGTGCCAGCAGCTTGGAACGGACTGAAGCTTTCTTT.

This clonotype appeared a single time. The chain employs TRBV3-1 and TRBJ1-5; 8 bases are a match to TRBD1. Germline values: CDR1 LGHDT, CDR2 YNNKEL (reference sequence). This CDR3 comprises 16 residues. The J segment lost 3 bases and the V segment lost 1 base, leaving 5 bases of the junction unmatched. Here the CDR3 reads CASSQGWDRYNQPQHF. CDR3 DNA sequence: TGTGCCAGCAGCCAAGGGTGGGACAGGTACAATCAGCCCCAGCATTTT.